This TCR beta chain derives from a study of blood T cell repertoires in COVID-19. There are a few counts of this clone. TCRdb keeps only in-frame clones here, not all; method: immunoSEQ multiplex PCR. The sample has 200,000 to 250,000 clones, approximately 84% seen once. Germline CDR1 reads KGHDR; CDR2 reads SFDVKD. CDR3 size: 13 residues. Trimming removed 7 bases at V and 4 bases at J, with 10 bases between. The rearrangement uses TRBV24-1 and TRBJ2-1, with D maybe TRBD2 (5 bases). This TCR was sampled from a woman aged 25 to 39 who had recovered from COVID-19. The material sequenced was peripheral blood. The CDR3 region has the DNA TGTGCCACCAGGGGAGTGGGGTACAATGAGCAGTTCTTC. It specifies CATRGVGYNEQFF.